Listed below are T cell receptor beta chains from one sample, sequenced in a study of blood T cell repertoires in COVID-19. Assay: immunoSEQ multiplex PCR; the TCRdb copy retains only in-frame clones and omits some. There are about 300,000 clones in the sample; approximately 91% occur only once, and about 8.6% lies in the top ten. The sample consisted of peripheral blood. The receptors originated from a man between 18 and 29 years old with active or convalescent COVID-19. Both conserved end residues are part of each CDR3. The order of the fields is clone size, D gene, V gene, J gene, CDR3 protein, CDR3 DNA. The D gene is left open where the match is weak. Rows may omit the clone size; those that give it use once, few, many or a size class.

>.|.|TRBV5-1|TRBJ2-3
CASSLVGAPTDTQYF
TGCGCCAGCAGCTTGGTGGGGGCTCCCACAGATACGCAGTATTTT
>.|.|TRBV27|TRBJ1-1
CASSLTGNTEAFF
TGTGCCAGCAGTTTGACAGGGAACACTGAAGCTTTCTTT
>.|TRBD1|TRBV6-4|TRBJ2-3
CASRRDRGDLDTQYF
TGTGCCAGCAGGAGGGACAGGGGGGATTTGGATACGCAGTATTTT
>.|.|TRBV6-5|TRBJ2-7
CASRTTWDEQYF
TGTGCCAGCAGAACTACGTGGGACGAGCAGTACTTC
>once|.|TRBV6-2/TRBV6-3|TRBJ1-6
CASSYSNPGRTDF
TGTGCCAGCAGTTACTCGAATCCAGGGCGGACCGACTTT
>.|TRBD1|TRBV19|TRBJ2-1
CASSTSWTGRNEQFF
TGTGCCAGTAGTACCTCCTGGACAGGGCGGAATGAGCAGTTCTTC
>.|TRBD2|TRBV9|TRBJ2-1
CASSVAGGDYNEQFF
TGTGCCAGCAGCGTAGCGGGGGGGGACTACAATGAGCAGTTCTTC
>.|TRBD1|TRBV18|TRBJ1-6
CASSPRRGQSNSPLHF
TGTGCCAGCTCACCACGGAGGGGGCAGAGTAATTCACCCCTCCACTTT
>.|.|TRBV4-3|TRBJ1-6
CASSQDRGNNSPLHF
TGCGCCAGCAGCCAAGATCGAGGGAATAATTCACCCCTCCACTTT
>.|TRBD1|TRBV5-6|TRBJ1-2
CASSLEAGGGYTF
TGTGCCAGCAGCTTGGAGGCAGGGGGCGGCTACACCTTC
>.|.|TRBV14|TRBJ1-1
CASSRGRSGSAFF
TGTGCCAGCAGCCGAGGGAGGTCGGGTTCAGCTTTCTTT
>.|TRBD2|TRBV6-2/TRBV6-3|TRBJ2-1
CASSYPSGGYNEQFF
TGTGCCAGCAGTTACCCTAGCGGGGGCTACAATGAGCAGTTCTTC
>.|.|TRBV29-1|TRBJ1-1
CSVDGNGPEAFF
TGCAGCGTTGACGGGAACGGTCCTGAAGCTTTCTTT
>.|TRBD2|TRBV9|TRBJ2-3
CASSVEGLAGASTDTQYF
TGTGCCAGCAGCGTAGAAGGACTAGCGGGGGCGAGCACAGATACGCAGTATTTT
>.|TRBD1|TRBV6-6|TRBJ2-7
CASRTWDRQTYEQYF
TGTGCCAGCAGAACTTGGGACAGGCAAACCTACGAGCAGTACTTC
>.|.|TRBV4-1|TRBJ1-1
CPPRPLGEGPGTEAFF
TGCCCCCCCCGCCCACTGGGGGAGGGGCCGGGCACTGAAGCTTTCTTT
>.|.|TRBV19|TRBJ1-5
CASTTEGQPQHF
TGTGCCAGTACCACAGAGGGTCAGCCCCAGCATTTT
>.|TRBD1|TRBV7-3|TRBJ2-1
CASGQGPYNEQFF
TGTGCCAGCGGACAGGGACCCTACAATGAGCAGTTCTTC
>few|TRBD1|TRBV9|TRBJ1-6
CASSVGQGADSPLHF
TGTGCCAGCAGCGTAGGACAGGGGGCTGATTCACCCCTCCACTTT
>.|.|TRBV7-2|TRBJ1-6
CASSLLFYREYNSPLHF
TGTGCCAGCAGCTTATTGTTTTACAGGGAATATAATTCACCCCTCCACTTT
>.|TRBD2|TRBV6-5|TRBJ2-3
CASGSRGVRTDTQYF
TGTGCCAGCGGTTCACGGGGGGTTCGCACAGATACGCAGTATTTT
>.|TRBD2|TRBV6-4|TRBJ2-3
CASSDSSGGSTDTQYF
TGTGCCAGCAGTGACTCTTCGGGGGGGAGCACAGATACGCAGTATTTT
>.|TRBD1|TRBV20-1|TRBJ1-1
CSASWTGRKNTEAFF
TGCAGTGCTAGTTGGACAGGTCGGAAGAACACTGAAGCTTTCTTT
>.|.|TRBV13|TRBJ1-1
CASSPGIEAFF
TGTGCCAGCAGCCCAGGGATTGAAGCTTTCTTT
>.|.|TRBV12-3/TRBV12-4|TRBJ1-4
CASSSPLRKLFF
TGTGCCAGCAGTTCCCCCCTTCGAAAACTGTTTTTT
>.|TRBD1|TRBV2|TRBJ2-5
CASSEMDRVMETQYF
TGTGCCAGCAGTGAAATGGACAGGGTGATGGAGACCCAGTACTTC
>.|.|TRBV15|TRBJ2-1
CATSRGGSRVFNEQFF
TGTGCCACCAGCAGAGGCGGTAGCAGGGTGTTCAATGAGCAGTTCTTC
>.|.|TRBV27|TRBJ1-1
CASSFSGATEAFF
TGTGCCAGCAGTTTTTCAGGGGCCACTGAAGCTTTCTTT
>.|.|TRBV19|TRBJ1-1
CASSPQGYFTEAFF
TGTGCCAGTAGCCCCCAGGGGTACTTCACTGAAGCTTTCTTT
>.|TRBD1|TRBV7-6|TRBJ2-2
CASSFEQGGSIGELFF
TGTGCCAGCAGCTTTGAACAGGGGGGATCGATCGGGGAGCTGTTTTTT
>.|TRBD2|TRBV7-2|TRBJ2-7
CASSSSGGTSRYEQYF
TGTGCCAGCAGTAGTAGCGGGGGGACTTCCCGCTACGAGCAGTACTTC
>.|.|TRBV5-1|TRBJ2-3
CASSPQVQATDTQYF
TGCGCCAGCAGCCCCCAAGTTCAGGCCACAGATACGCAGTATTTT
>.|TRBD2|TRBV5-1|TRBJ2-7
CASSPGGISYEQYF
TGCGCCAGCAGCCCGGGGGGGATTTCCTACGAGCAGTACTTC
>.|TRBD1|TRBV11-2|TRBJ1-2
CASSLLGQGADYGYTF
TGTGCCAGCAGCTTACTGGGACAGGGGGCCGACTATGGCTACACCTTC
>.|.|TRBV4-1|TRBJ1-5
CASSQGTAQPQHF
TGCGCCAGCAGCCAAGGGACAGCCCAGCCCCAGCATTTT
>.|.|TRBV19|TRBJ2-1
CASSIGGNEQFF
TGTGCCAGTAGTATCGGGGGAAATGAGCAGTTCTTC
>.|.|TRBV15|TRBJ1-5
CATSRDGGVFQPQHF
TGTGCCACCAGCAGAGATGGGGGGGTGTTCCAGCCCCAGCATTTT
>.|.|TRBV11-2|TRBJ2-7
CASSLAYQRAAFYEQYF
TGTGCCAGCAGCTTAGCCTACCAGAGGGCGGCGTTCTACGAGCAGTACTTC
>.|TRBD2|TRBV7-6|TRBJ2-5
CASSLVLAGMNQETQYF
TGTGCCAGCAGCTTAGTACTAGCGGGGATGAATCAAGAGACCCAGTACTTC
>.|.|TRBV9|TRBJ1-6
CASSVSGEGNSPLHF
TGTGCCAGCAGCGTATCAGGGGAGGGCAATTCACCCCTCCACTTT